The entry below gives a single TCR beta chain sequence along with its context. What it binds is unknown. Authors' analysis steps: After removing out-of-frame reads, 2 million to 2.5 million distinct TCRbeta sequences remained. Only in-frame clones appear in the TCRdb table, and some are missing; sequencing was by immunoSEQ multiplex PCR. Clone size and the V and J calls come from that table; the DNA yielded D and trimming. The sample carries tens of thousands of clones, 76% recorded once. Germline trimming cut 7 bases from V and 3 bases from J; bases unmatched to any gene: 15. The germline CDR1 and CDR2 sequences are LGHNT and FRNRAP. This CDR3 comprises 18 residues. This entry belongs to a study of memory CD4+ T cells and cytomegalovirus serostatus. Points from the study as a whole: Of roughly 180 reported CMV TCRbeta sequences, around 62 were found in memory CD4+ repertoires.

The sort gate was single viable CD3+CD4+CD8-CD45RO+ cells for memory CD4+ T cells. CMV serostatus came from serum IgG against pp150, pp28, p38, p52. Total CD4+ T cells were enriched by CD4 positive selection. Material: memory CD4+ T cells from blood. The sequence derives from an adult in good health and CMV-seronegative. This chain links TRBV12-5 with TRBJ2-7; 13 nucleotides line up with TRBD2. CDR3 DNA sequence: TGTGCTAGTGCCCCCGGGACTAGCGGGGTGACTGTCCGCTACGAGCAGTACTTC. Translated, it gives CASAPGTSGVTVRYEQYF.